This TCR beta chain was recorded in a study of blood T cell repertoires in COVID-19 (dated by TCRdb to the early 2020s). Looking at the study overall: Samples from collaborators originated in the United States, Italy and Spain and spanned both the acute and convalescent phases of COVID-19. The material from the prospective study consisted of cDNA or gDNA derived from T cells, B-cell-depleted T cells, or PBMCs. Subjects who had been exposed to COVID-19, were actively infected with it, or had recovered from it provided the deeply sampled blood TCRbeta repertoires that made up the dataset. The repertoires were made available in a free public database intended to serve as a resource for research on the immune response to SARS-CoV-2. The samples were drawn from the first 160 participants of the ongoing ImmuneRACE study and from roughly 1,300 subjects provided by 6 global collaborators. Nearly every sample came with metadata listing a de-identified subject ID, COVID-19 status, age in years and sex. HLA class I and class II types, where available, came from metadata supplied by the sample provider rather than from assay-based typing.

Each collaborating institution followed its own protocols to collect whole blood in K2EDTA tubes. For TCRbeta analysis, collaborators shipped samples as frozen whole blood, isolated PBMCs, or DNA extracted from either of those sample types. TCRbeta CDR3 regions were amplified from genomic DNA using the immunoSEQ Assay, a bias-controlled multiplex PCR. Turning to the authors' computational methods: Within the assay, amplification of reference gene primers was used to estimate how many nucleated cells each sample contained. To quantify the absolute abundance of each unique TCRbeta CDR3 rearrangement, sequence reads were collapsed and filtered. For each sample, productive Simpson clonality was calculated as the square root of Simpson's diversity index over productive rearrangements. TCRdb limited this immuneACCESS table to in-frame rearrangements with V and J called. A share of clones is missing; checked studies link under half to unresolved V genes, and the rest is unexplained. For V, J and clone size, that table is used; D and trimming come from the DNA. In all, the sample holds approximately 67,000 clones, and roughly 82% of those were seen once. Under 8% of the sample goes to the ten largest clones.

From V the trimming removes 0 bases and from J it removes 1 base, while the gene matches leave 1 base of the junction unaccounted for. The CDR3 runs 16 residues from the cysteine to the phenylalanine. Only the CDR3 part of the read is kept: 48 bases, read in frame from the first base. The germline V gene sets CDR1 to LGHNA and CDR2 to YSLEER. This clone has more than one count but fewer than ten. Its antigen remains unidentified. No qualities accompany the bases; no much larger clone lies one base away. Results and caveats for the whole study, not just this receptor: The amount of clinical and demographic metadata varied by source and participant and was provided uncurated.

What was sequenced was peripheral blood. This chain joins TRBV4-3 to TRBJ2-3, and 10 bases in between align with TRBD2. The clonotype originates from a man aged 55 to 69 with acute or convalescent COVID-19. The CDR3: CASSQDLAGGTDTQYF. The DNA sequence follows: TGCGCCAGCAGCCAAGATCTAGCGGGAGGCACAGATACGCAGTATTTT.